This T cell receptor beta chain was sequenced for a study of blood T cell repertoires in COVID-19. Study-wide background: From T cells, B-cell-depleted T cells, or PBMCs came the material, which was cDNA or gDNA.

Generated by immunoSEQ multiplex PCR, the TCRdb table keeps only in-frame clones and is missing some. The sample carries around 50,000 clones, around 88% recorded once. This clone was counted once. The V end lost 3 bases, the J end lost 1 base, and 6 bases lay between the germline ends. This CDR3 is 13 amino acids long. Germline assignment: CDR1 SGHAT and CDR2 FQNNGV. Material for sequencing was peripheral blood. This receptor was obtained from a human donor in a cohort sampled during active COVID-19. J is TRBJ1-1 and V is TRBV11-2; D uncertain. CDR3: CASSFTGNTEAFF. In DNA form, the CDR3 reads TGTGCCAGCAGCTTCACGGGGAACACTGAAGCTTTCTTT.